These 31 T cell receptor beta chains share one sample of origin, sequenced in a study of cytomegalovirus exposure and HLA in healthy donors. Researchers ran the PCR with 60 Vbeta and 13 Jbeta primers. Generated by immunoSEQ multiplex PCR, the TCRdb table keeps only in-frame clones and is missing some. Found here are over 150,000 clones, 70% to 90% of them singletons; the top ten hold over 2.5%. Sequencing input: PBMCs. The receptor set was obtained from a man between 25 and 39 years old in good health and CMV-seropositive.

The chain combines TRBV2 with TRBJ1-5; 7 bases agree with TRBD1. Germline trimming cut 6 bases from V and 1 base from J; bases unmatched to any gene: 0. From germline, CDR1 is SNHLY and CDR2 FYNNEI. There are 13 residues in the CDR3. The CDR3 nucleotides are TGTGCCAGCAGGACAGGGAGCAATCAGCCCCAGCATTTT. Translation gives CASRTGSNQPQHF.

The chain has TRBV5-1 and TRBJ2-2, with D tentatively TRBD1 (6 bases). Germline CDR1 reads SGHRS; CDR2 reads YFSETQ. The germline V and J ends were trimmed by 4 bases and 5 bases, with 12 bases remaining between them. The length of the CDR3 is 14 residues. The CDR3 sequence is CASSLTGFTGELFF. As DNA, the CDR3 is TGCGCCAGCAGCCTAACAGGGTTTACCGGGGAGCTGTTTTTT.

V is TRBV12-5 and J is TRBJ2-5; D might be TRBD2 (5 bases). The CDR3 length is 12 residues. The ends were cut back, 11 bases at V and 5 bases at J, with 15 bases in the middle. In germline, CDR1 is LGHNT, CDR2 FRNRAP. CDR3 region: CAGSADHETQYF. The CDR3 bases are TGTGCTGGGAGTGCGGATCACGAGACCCAGTACTTC.

The chain is built from TRBV27 and TRBJ2-7; 9 nucleotides agree with TRBD1. This CDR3 contains 14 residues. The trim removed 5 bases at V and 3 bases at J, leaving 5 bases unmatched. Germline V gene data show CDR1 as MNHEY and CDR2 as SMNVEV (reference sequence). CDR3 sequence reads: CASSHSGQGYEQYV. The CDR3 nucleotides are TGTGCCAGCAGTCACTCGGGACAGGGCTACGAGCAGTACGTC.

This chain joins TRBV7-9 and TRBJ1-2; possible D gene TRBD1, 5 bases. V was cut by 1 base and J by 8 bases, with 11 bases left in between. Germline assignment: CDR1 SEHNR and CDR2 FQNEAQ (reference sequence). The CDR3 has 13 amino acids. The CDR3 DNA reads TGTGCCAGCAGCTTAGACAGGCTAAGAGGCTACACCTTC. Encoded protein: CASSLDRLRGYTF.

The CDR3 is CASKINRAETQYF. The CDR3 coding sequence is TGTGCCAGCAAGATTAACAGGGCTGAGACCCAGTACTTC. V is TRBV7-2 and J is TRBJ2-5, with TRBD1 as a possible D gene (6 bases). Germline CDR1 reads SGHTA; CDR2 reads FQGNSA. Between the trimmed V and J ends, which lost 7 bases and 5 bases, there was a span of 14 bases. The CDR3 covers 13 residues.

This clone was seen a handful of times. The rearrangement joins TRBV7-3 to TRBJ1-1; D gene unclear. Trimming left V 0 bases short and J 3 bases short, with 5 bases between. The CDR3 sequence is 13 residues long. The germline CDR1 and CDR2 sequences are SGHTA and FQGTGA. CDR3 in DNA: TGTGCCAGCAGCTTAACCCCCGACACTGAAGCTTTCTTT. Residues: CASSLTPDTEAFF.

CDR3 region: CASQGSGRWTGELFF. In DNA, the CDR3 is TGTGCCAGCCAGGGTAGCGGGAGGTGGACCGGGGAGCTGTTTTTT. The chain is built from TRBV6-5 and TRBJ2-2, with 10 bases fitting TRBD2. With V trimmed by 8 bases and J by 5 bases, 8 bases remained unmatched. Germline V gene lookup returns CDR1 MNHEY and CDR2 SVGAGI. The CDR3 is made up of 15 amino acids.

CDR3 DNA sequence: TGTGCCAGCAGCTTAGTAACGGGGAGTTCCTACAATGAGCAGTTCTTC. This translates into CASSLVTGSSYNEQFF. The V call is TRBV11-3, the J call TRBJ2-1, with D maybe TRBD2 (5 bases). Germline V gene lookup returns CDR1 SGHNT and CDR2 YENEEA. Trimming took off 1 base at V and 1 base at J, with 11 bases between the two ends. The CDR3 has 16 residues.

This sequence joins TRBV7-2 and TRBJ2-1, with D possibly matching TRBD1 (6 bases). CDR1 SGHTA and CDR2 FQGNSA come from the germline V gene. V lost 1 base, J lost 6 bases, and 10 bases lay in between. The CDR3 covers 14 residues. The CDR3 DNA reads TGTGCCAGCAGCTTAGGGGGGCTGGGCAATGAGCAGTTCTTC. Its translation: CASSLGGLGNEQFF.

The chain links TRBV11-1 to TRBJ2-1, with D possibly matching TRBD2 (5 bases). The CDR3 consists of 14 residues. Germline assignment: CDR1 SGHAT and CDR2 FQDESV (reference sequence). V dropped 3 bases and J dropped 9 bases, with 15 bases sitting between them. The CDR3 is CASSFGLGPGEQFF. The CDR3 bases are TGTGCCAGCAGCTTCGGACTCGGACCCGGTGAGCAGTTCTTC.

This clone was counted only a few times. The DNA of the CDR3 is TGTGCCAGCAGTGGACAGGGATCGATGGCTTTCTTT. Protein sequence: CASSGQGSMAFF. J is TRBJ1-1 and V is TRBV2, with 7 nucleotides matching TRBD1. The trim removed 4 bases at V and 11 bases at J, leaving 7 bases unmatched. Germline CDR1 SNHLY, CDR2 FYNNEI. CDR3 length equals 12 residues.

V gene TRBV21-1 combines with J gene TRBJ2-5; the table's D call TRBD2 went unverified against the DNA. TRBV21-1 is noted as a pseudogene. The CDR3 extends over 17 amino acids. The CDR3: CASSKGRGGNNKETQYF. The CDR3 DNA is TGTGCCAGCAGCAAAGGTCGGGGAGGGAATAATAAAGAGACCCAGTACTTC.

The chain uses TRBV18 and TRBJ1-1, with D maybe TRBD1 (5 bases). The germline V gene encodes CDR1 KGHSH and CDR2 LQKENI. The CDR3 length is 14 residues. With 4 bases removed from V and 3 bases from J, the gap between germline ends came to 12 bases. This CDR3 is CASSRIGVYTEAFF. The CDR3 DNA follows: TGTGCCAGCTCACGTATAGGGGTCTACACTGAAGCTTTCTTT.

The chain employs TRBV5-1 and TRBJ2-5, with a tentative D call TRBD2 (7 bases). The CDR3 length is 15 residues. V was shortened by 2 bases and J by 4 bases, with 15 bases between the two germline ends. The germline gives CDR1 SGHRS, CDR2 YFSETQ. The CDR3: CASSFGRAGAETQYF. As DNA, the CDR3 is TGCGCCAGCAGCTTCGGCCGGGCGGGGGCAGAGACCCAGTACTTC.

This clone was picked up a small number of times. V usage is TRBV5-8 and J usage is TRBJ2-5; 9 bases line up with TRBD2. V dropped 10 bases and J dropped 4; count of bases not matched to a gene: 11. The CDR3 loop spans 14 amino acids. Germline V gene data show CDR1 as SGHTS and CDR2 as YDEGEE. CDR3 DNA: TGTGCCGGCGGGAGGGCTGTTCGTCGAGAGACCCAGTACTTC. Protein sequence: CAGGRAVRRETQYF. Using reference TRBV5-8 and TRBJ2-5 for the parts outside the CDR3, the full variable domain is EAGVTQSPTHLIKTRGQQATLRCSPISGHTSVYWYQQALGLGLQFLLWYDEGEERNRGNFPPRFSGRQFPNYSSELNVNALELEDSALYLCAGGRAVRRETQYFGPGTRLLVL.

The rearrangement uses TRBV5-4 and TRBJ2-2, with D perhaps TRBD1 (5 bases). The ends were cut back, 1 base at V and 1 base at J, with 11 bases in the middle. This CDR3 has 16 residues. Germline CDR1 reads SGHNT; CDR2 reads YYREEE (reference sequence). CDR3 sequence: CASSLRRQGNTGELFF. As DNA, the CDR3 is TGTGCCAGCAGCTTGAGGCGGCAGGGGAACACCGGGGAGCTGTTTTTT.

In its sample, this clone was seen once. The gene calls are TRBV6-5 and TRBJ2-5; unclear D gene. The J call could be wrong; TRBJ2-7 is a better fit for the DNA end. In germline, CDR1 is MNHEY, CDR2 SVGAGI. This CDR3 is 12 amino acids long. The chain's CDR3 is CASSTYLGEQYF. DNA for the CDR3: TGTGCCAGCAGTACCTACCTGGGCGAGCAGTACTTC.

The gene calls are TRBV10-3 and TRBJ1-4, with D tentatively TRBD1 (5 bases). The germline V gene has CDR1 ENHRY and CDR2 SYGVKD. Trimming took 1 base from V and 8 from J, leaving 26 bases between them. This CDR3 has 19 amino acids. As DNA, the CDR3 is TGTGCCATCAGTGAGTACCCTTTTGGGGGGAGGATCCTGACGGAAAAACTGTTTTTT. It translates to CAISEYPFGGRILTEKLFF.

The V and J genes are TRBV9 and TRBJ2-5; TRBD2 matches at 10 bases. CDR3 size: 14 residues. Germline values: CDR1 SGDLS, CDR2 YYNGEE. V trimming: 3 bases; J trimming: 3 bases; junction bases outside the gene matches: 2. The CDR3 DNA sequence: TGTGCCAGCAGCGGAGGACTAGCGGAAGAGACCCAGTACTTC. Amino acids: CASSGGLAEETQYF. Full variable domain (missing parts from reference TRBV9 and TRBJ2-5): DSGVTQTPKHLITATGQRVTLRCSPRSGDLSVYWYQQSLDQGLQFLIQYYNGEERAKGNILERFSAQQFPDLHSELNLSSLELGDSALYFCASSGGLAEETQYFGPGTRLLVL.

J is TRBJ1-4 and V is TRBV4-3; the D is unclear. V lost 6 bases and J lost 5, with 22 bases in between. The germline V gene encodes CDR1 LGHNA and CDR2 YSLEER. This CDR3 is built from 17 residues. CDR3 in amino acids: CASSSLRESGVNEKLFF. The CDR3 DNA sequence: TGCGCCAGCAGTTCCCTGAGGGAAAGTGGGGTGAATGAAAAACTGTTTTTT.

This clone has just a few counts. This CDR3 is missing its conserved last phenylalanine or tryptophan, likely due to a read error. The DNA is omitted, as the CDR3 cannot be located on it reliably, and the CDR3 follows TCRdb's listing. This chain's CDR3 is CASSLGGTGGV. This chain links TRBV5-4 with TRBJ1-2; the D segment call TRBD1 is taken from the table without a DNA check. CDR1 is SGHNT, CDR2 YYREEE, per germline (reference sequence). Ends included, the CDR3 has 11 residues.

The chain links TRBV9 to TRBJ2-2; the D gene is possibly TRBD1 (5 bases). In germline, CDR1 is SGDLS, CDR2 YYNGEE. The V gene lost 0 bases and the J gene lost 2 bases, with 8 bases spanning the gap. CDR3 length: 15 amino acids. This CDR3 is CASSVGDSNTGELFF. DNA for the CDR3: TGTGCCAGCAGCGTAGGAGACAGTAACACCGGGGAGCTGTTTTTT.

The chain employs TRBV21-1 and TRBJ2-2; the table's TRBD2 call for D was not verified on the DNA. TRBV21-1 is reported as a pseudogene. CDR3 length: 16 amino acids. CDR3 in amino acids: CASSTEREGRTGELFF. The DNA for the CDR3 is TGTGCCAGCAGCACCGAGCGGGAGGGCCGAACCGGGGAGCTGTTTTTT.

The chain is built from TRBV5-8 and TRBJ2-1, with D possibly matching TRBD1 (7 bases). Trimming removed 0 bases from V and 7 bases from J, with 23 bases in between. Germline V gene lookup returns CDR1 SGHTS and CDR2 YDEGEE. The CDR3 contains 18 residues. The CDR3 loop reads CASSLVNRGMRTMNEQFF. The CDR3 DNA is TGTGCCAGCAGCTTGGTTAACAGGGGTATGAGGACTATGAATGAGCAGTTCTTC. The complete variable domain, with remaining parts taken from reference TRBV5-8 and TRBJ2-1, reads EAGVTQSPTHLIKTRGQQATLRCSPISGHTSVYWYQQALGLGLQFLLWYDEGEERNRGNFPPRFSGRQFPNYSSELNVNALELEDSALYLCASSLVNRGMRTMNEQFFGPGTRLTVL.

Comments on this clone: Other DNA variants within this sample encode the same CDR3. The chain has TRBV19 and TRBJ2-7; tentative D call: TRBD1 (5 bases). This CDR3 comprises 14 residues. In germline, CDR1 is LNHDA, CDR2 SQIVND (reference sequence). Trimming removed 4 bases from V and 4 bases from J, with 14 bases in between. For the CDR3, the DNA is TGTGCCAGTAGTACCTCGGGCAGGGCTTACGAGCAGTACTTC. Translation gives CASSTSGRAYEQYF.

CDR3 sequence reads: CASNIEVGGGYTF. Here the CDR3 DNA reads TGTGCCAGCAATATTGAGGTGGGAGGTGGCTACACCTTC. This chain uses TRBV5-4 with TRBJ1-2; D ambiguous. The germline V and J ends were trimmed by 6 bases and 7 bases, with 16 bases remaining between them. Germline loops: CDR1 SGHNT, CDR2 YYREEE (reference sequence). The CDR3 is made up of 13 amino acids.

The V and J genes are TRBV5-6 and TRBJ2-2, with a tentative D call TRBD2 (6 bases). V was clipped by 4 bases and J by 3 bases, with 16 bases between them. Germline assignment: CDR1 SGHDT and CDR2 YYEEEE. CDR3 length: 16 residues. The CDR3 protein is CASSPLRVADTGELFF. The CDR3 region has the DNA TGTGCCAGCAGCCCCCTTAGAGTAGCGGACACCGGGGAGCTGTTTTTT.

This chain uses TRBV25-1 with TRBJ2-2; weak D call: TRBD2 (6 bases). V lost 9 bases and J lost 4, with 15 bases in between. The germline gives CDR1 MGHDK, CDR2 SYGVNS. This CDR3 is built from 14 residues. CDR3 residues: CASGDFLTTGELFF. The CDR3 DNA sequence: TGTGCCAGTGGGGACTTCCTCACCACCGGGGAGCTGTTTTTT.

The gene calls are TRBV6-1 and TRBJ1-1, with D possibly matching TRBD1 (5 bases). Germline V gene sequence: CDR1 MNHNS, CDR2 SASEGT. The length of the CDR3 is 16 residues. V was shortened by 2 bases and J by 4 bases, with 17 bases between the two germline ends. The chain's CDR3 is CASSERGGLWGTEAFF. The CDR3 DNA reads as TGTGCCAGCAGTGAACGGGGGGGACTGTGGGGCACTGAAGCTTTCTTT.

In this sample, this clone turned up a few times. The chain joins TRBV10-3 to TRBJ1-5; no definite D call. CDR3 length equals 15 residues. The V and J ends lost 6 bases and 5 bases respectively, with 17 bases between them. The germline V gene encodes CDR1 ENHRY and CDR2 SYGVKD. As DNA, the CDR3 is TGTGCCATCAGGCGGGATCCCACCGATGATCAGCCCCAGCATTTT. Its translation is CAIRRDPTDDQPQHF.